The 32 T cell receptor beta chains below come from one sample, sequenced in a study of T cells in Graves' hyperthyroidism and ophthalmopathy. There were TCR beta CDR3 regions amplified from RNA transcripts. During a first-round RT-PCR of the TCR CDR3, the HTBI primer set was used. TCRdb analysed the multiplex PCR reads with MiXCR anew, one entry per CDR3 protein. Among 540,000 or so distinct CDR3 sequences listed, 15% to 17% were seen once. The sequencing sample was made of blood. The source is a woman in her twenties or thirties with Graves' hyperthyroidism.

This clonotype was picked up many times. The chain is built from TRBV7-8 and TRBJ2-3; 10 bases are shared with TRBD2. The junction had 12 bases not matched to a gene; V was cut back by 8 bases and J by 4 bases. Per germline, CDR1 SGHVS and CDR2 FQNEAQ. This CDR3 region has 16 residues. The chain's CDR3 is CASYPPGLAVADTQYF. CDR3 DNA sequence: TGTGCCAGCTACCCGCCCGGACTAGCGGTTGCAGATACGCAGTATTTT.

This clonotype was seen many times. V is TRBV5-1 and J is TRBJ1-1; weak D call: TRBD1 (6 bases). This CDR3 region has 15 residues. Germline loops: CDR1 SGHRS, CDR2 YFSETQ. V was trimmed by 5 bases and J by 2 bases, leaving 16 bases between them. In DNA form, the CDR3 reads TGCGCCAGCAGAAGGGAGGGGGGCGTAAACACTGAAGCTTTCTTT. Its translation is CASRREGGVNTEAFF. The full variable domain, rest sourced from reference TRBV5-1 and TRBJ1-1, is KAGVTQTPRYLIKTRGQQVTLSCSPISGHRSVSWYQQTPGQGLQFLFEYFSETQRNKGNFPGRFSGRQFSNSRSEMNVSTLELGDSALYLCASRREGGVNTEAFFGQGTRLTVV.

This sequence joins TRBV10-3 and TRBJ2-5; 9 nucleotides align to TRBD1. This CDR3 comprises 14 residues. Germline V CDR1 and CDR2: ENHRY, SYGVKD. V lost 6 bases, J lost 5 bases, and 7 bases stayed unmatched. CDR3 sequence (DNA): TGTGCCATCAGGGCACAGGGGGCGGGTGAGACCCAGTACTTC. Translation gives CAIRAQGAGETQYF.

To note about this clonotype: A much larger clone is a single base away; this may be a read error. The CDR3 ends on some other residue instead of the conserved phenylalanine or tryptophan, so this is likely a read error. The chain is built from TRBV4-1 and TRBJ1-1; possible D gene TRBD1, 5 bases. The germline gives CDR1 MGHRA, CDR2 YSYEKL. The CDR3 runs to 15 residues. The CDR3 here is CASSPNGGVDTEAFL. Here the CDR3 DNA reads TGTGCCAGCAGCCCAAACGGGGGGGTCGACACTGAAGCTTTCCTT.

This clonotype has at least ten counts. The chain joins TRBV12-3 or TRBV12-4 to TRBJ1-1, with TRBD1 matching over 8 bases. The J segment lost 11 bases and the V segment lost 2 bases, leaving 16 bases of the junction unmatched. This CDR3 is 16 amino acids long. This CDR3 reads CASSLPPRQGLGRAFF. The CDR3 coding sequence is TGTGCCAGCAGTTTACCCCCCCGACAGGGGCTGGGAAGGGCTTTCTTT.

This clonotype has only a few counts. The rearrangement joins TRBV15 to TRBJ2-5; D might be TRBD1 or TRBD2, each matching 5 bases. The CDR3 is 17 amino acids. V was clipped by 0 bases and J by 5 bases, with 19 bases between them. Germline V gene lookup returns CDR1 LNHNV and CDR2 YYDKDF (reference sequence). The CDR3 DNA reads TGTGCCACCAGCAGAGACGCCCCCGGGACGGGCAGGGAGACCCAGTACTTC. Its protein product is CATSRDAPGTGRETQYF.

This clonotype was seen only a few times. V usage is TRBV10-1 and J usage is TRBJ2-7, with D possibly matching TRBD1 (6 bases). Germline lookup yields CDR1 WNHNN and CDR2 SYGVQD (reference sequence). The CDR3 totals 15 residues. V lost 0 bases and J 3 bases, leaving 12 bases between the germline ends. The CDR3 bases are TGCGCCAGCAGTGAGTCCAGGGGACCGAACTACGAGCAGTACTTC. Encoded protein: CASSESRGPNYEQYF.

This clonotype has at least ten counts. The chain recombines TRBV28 with TRBJ2-7, with TRBD2 matching over 7 bases. CDR1 MDHEN and CDR2 SYDVKM come from the germline V gene. CDR3 length equals 15 residues. After removal of 3 bases from V and 4 bases from J, the junction contained 9 bases not matched to a gene. This CDR3 is CASSFSGGSWYEQYF. DNA for the CDR3: TGTGCCAGCAGTTTCTCGGGGGGTAGTTGGTACGAGCAGTACTTC.

The V and J genes are TRBV25-1 and TRBJ1-4; D call uncertain. Germline assignment: CDR1 MGHDK and CDR2 SYGVNS. V was clipped by 8 bases and J by 4 bases, with 11 bases between them. This CDR3 contains 13 residues. This CDR3 reads CASGPGDNEKLFF. CDR3 nucleotides: TGTGCCAGCGGGCCGGGTGATAATGAAAAACTGTTTTTT. Filled out from reference TRBV25-1 and TRBJ1-4, the complete variable domain reads EADIYQTPRYLVIGTGKKITLECSQTMGHDKMYWYQQDPGMELHLIHYSYGVNSTEKGDLSSESTVSRIRTEHFPLTLESARPSHTSQYLCASGPGDNEKLFFGSGTQLSVL.

This clonotype was counted at least ten times. The genes are TRBV5-1 and TRBJ2-2; perhaps TRBD2 as D (6 bases). Germline loops: CDR1 SGHRS, CDR2 YFSETQ. Trimming pared 3 bases from V and 4 bases from J, leaving 13 bases between. The CDR3 totals 15 residues. CDR3 sequence (DNA): TGCGCCAGCAGCTCCGACGGGAGTGGCACCGGGGAGCTGTTTTTT. It yields the protein CASSSDGSGTGELFF.

Ten or more counts support this clonotype. This chain links TRBV12-3 or TRBV12-4 with TRBJ2-4; tentative D call: TRBD1 (5 bases). V was trimmed by 7 bases and J by 0 bases, leaving 10 bases between them. This CDR3 has 14 residues. CDR3 residues: CASMGRGAKNIQYF. CDR3 nucleotide sequence: TGTGCCAGCATGGGGCGAGGAGCCAAAAACATTCAGTACTTC.

This clonotype was detected many times. This chain links TRBV20-1 with TRBJ2-1; unclear D gene. The CDR3 contains 10 residues. Trimming removed 3 bases at V and 12 bases at J, with 9 bases between. Germline loops: CDR1 DFQATT, CDR2 SNEGSKA (reference sequence). CDR3 region: CSASLSGQFF. DNA of the CDR3: TGCAGTGCTAGCCTTTCGGGGCAGTTCTTC.

As concerns this clonotype: It may be a read error: a sequence one base away is much more abundant. The chain couples TRBV28 to TRBJ2-1, with 7 positions matching TRBD1. V shed 3 bases and J 6 bases; nucleotides not matched to a gene: 17. The CDR3 loop spans 18 amino acids. The germline gives CDR1 MDHEN, CDR2 SYDVKM. The CDR3 coding sequence is TGTGCCAGCAGTTTTTTACAGGGGAATCTACACGCGGGCAATGAGCAGTTCTTC. Translation: CASSFLQGNLHAGNEQFF.

Many counts were recorded for this clonotype. J is TRBJ2-7 and V is TRBV3-1; D gene uncertain. The CDR3 runs to 13 residues. CDR1 and CDR2 (germline): LGHDT, YNNKEL (reference sequence). Trimming stripped 5 bases from V and 0 bases from J, with 8 bases between. CDR3 in amino acids: CASSNSNSYEQYF. The CDR3 bases are TGTGCCAGCAGCAATTCCAACTCCTACGAGCAGTACTTC.

This clonotype was seen ten or more times. This chain joins TRBV24-1 and TRBJ2-2; no clear D gene. The CDR3 runs 16 residues. V shed 4 bases and J shed 5 bases, with 16 bases lying between them. Germline CDR1 reads KGHDR; CDR2 reads SFDVKD. The CDR3 nucleotides read TGTGCCACCAGTGACCCGCCCCCAAGTGGGACCGGGGAGCTGTTTTTT. The encoded protein is CATSDPPPSGTGELFF.

This clonotype occurred a few times. This chain links TRBV27 with TRBJ2-7; 7 positions agree with TRBD1. Germline V lookup: CDR1 MNHEY, CDR2 SMNVEV (reference sequence). V trimming: 5 bases; J trimming: 9 bases; junction bases outside the gene matches: 10. There are 13 residues in the CDR3. CDR3 DNA sequence: TGTGCCAGCAGTATCACAGGGGAGCAAGGGCAGTACTTC. Its translation is CASSITGEQGQYF.

This clonotype showed up many times. The chain employs TRBV20-1 and TRBJ1-1; weak D call: TRBD1 (5 bases). Germline lookup yields CDR1 DFQATT and CDR2 SNEGSKA (reference sequence). The length of the CDR3 is 13 residues. The V end was cut by 5 bases, the J end by 1 base, with 11 bases between. The DNA for the CDR3 is TGCAGTGCTCCAGGGATGGGGAACACTGAAGCTTTCTTT. Protein sequence: CSAPGMGNTEAFF.

This clonotype has a count of ten or more. The chain is built from TRBV6-5 and TRBJ1-2; D possibly corresponds to TRBD1 (5 bases). The germline V gene encodes CDR1 MNHEY and CDR2 SVGAGI. V lost 0 bases, J lost 8 bases, and 7 bases lay in between. There are 12 residues in the CDR3. The CDR3 DNA follows: TGTGCCAGCAGTTACTCAGGGGAAGGCTACACCTTC. Its protein is CASSYSGEGYTF.

This clonotype has a handful of counts. The chain couples TRBV12-5 to TRBJ2-5; 8 nucleotides line up with TRBD1. The V gene end was trimmed by 9 bases and the J gene end by 0 bases; junction bases not matched to a gene: 3. The V gene's germline CDR1 is LGHNT and CDR2 FRNRAP. The CDR3 extends over 13 amino acids. CDR3 sequence: CASRQGYQETQYF. CDR3 coding DNA: TGTGCTAGCCGACAGGGGTACCAAGAGACCCAGTACTTC.

At least ten counts were recorded for this clonotype. The V and J genes are TRBV5-1 and TRBJ2-1; D tentatively fits TRBD1 or TRBD2 (5 bases each). This CDR3 comprises 14 residues. The V gene lost 2 bases and the J gene lost 6 bases, with 12 bases spanning the gap. The germline V gene encodes CDR1 SGHRS and CDR2 YFSETQ. CDR3: CASSFRDQRNEQFF. CDR3 DNA: TGCGCCAGCAGCTTCCGGGACCAACGCAATGAGCAGTTCTTC.

This clonotype was observed many times. V gene TRBV12-3 or TRBV12-4 combines with J gene TRBJ1-4; 9 nucleotides align to TRBD1. This CDR3 comprises 15 residues. The trim removed 6 bases at V and 8 bases at J, leaving 10 bases unmatched. In DNA, the CDR3 is TGTGCCAGCAGAAAGGGGGACAGGGTAGGAGAAAAACTGTTTTTT. Translating it yields CASRKGDRVGEKLFF.

This clonotype was seen ten or more times. The J gene is TRBJ2-1, the V gene TRBV12-3 or TRBV12-4, with 11 bases aligning to TRBD1. This CDR3 has 17 residues. J lost 8 bases, V lost 5 bases, and 14 bases had no gene match. CDR3 loop: CASSPPSPGQGEDEQFF. In DNA, the CDR3 is TGTGCCAGCAGTCCCCCGTCGCCGGGACAGGGGGAGGATGAGCAGTTCTTC.

In its sample, this clonotype was seen many times. The chain has TRBV12-3 or TRBV12-4 and TRBJ2-1, with 8 bases that match TRBD1. Trimming at V came to 5 bases and at J to 2 bases, leaving 5 bases not matched to a gene. This CDR3 is 15 amino acids long. The CDR3 is CASSEQGVPYNEQFF. CDR3 bases: TGTGCCAGCAGTGAACAGGGGGTCCCCTACAATGAGCAGTTCTTC.

This clonotype was picked up many times. The V gene is TRBV5-1, the J gene TRBJ2-2; TRBD1 aligns across 7 bases. Germline lookup yields CDR1 SGHRS and CDR2 YFSETQ. The CDR3 totals 13 residues. Unmatched junction bases numbered 5, after V lost 4 bases and J lost 8 bases. The CDR3 DNA is TGCGCCAGCAGCCCCAACAGGGGTGGGGAGCTGTTTTTT. The encoded protein is CASSPNRGGELFF. Full variable domain (missing parts from reference TRBV5-1 and TRBJ2-2): KAGVTQTPRYLIKTRGQQVTLSCSPISGHRSVSWYQQTPGQGLQFLFEYFSETQRNKGNFPGRFSGRQFSNSRSEMNVSTLELGDSALYLCASSPNRGGELFFGEGSRLTVL.

This clonotype was detected ten times or more. This chain connects TRBV30 to TRBJ2-7; 9 nucleotides agree with TRBD1. The CDR3 is 13 amino acids. CDR1 is GTSNPN, CDR2 SVGIG, per germline (reference sequence). J was trimmed by 2 bases and V by 4 bases; bases with no gene match: 3. This CDR3 reads CAWMGQGPYEQYF. The CDR3, as DNA: TGTGCCTGGATGGGACAGGGCCCCTACGAGCAGTACTTC.

The chain carries TRBV27 and TRBJ2-7; D is unclear. The ends were cut back, 0 bases at V and 4 bases at J, with 16 bases in the middle. Per the germline V gene, CDR1 is MNHEY and CDR2 is SMNVEV (reference sequence). The CDR3 runs to 16 residues. This CDR3 is CASSLSYVDLTYEQYF. For the CDR3, the DNA is TGTGCCAGCAGTTTATCGTATGTAGACTTGACTTACGAGCAGTACTTC.

This clonotype was detected ten times or more. In DNA, the CDR3 is TGTGCCTGGGGACTCCTCCACGAGCAGTACTTC. Its translation: CAWGLLHEQYF. J is TRBJ2-7 and V is TRBV30; D is possibly TRBD2 (5 bases). The CDR3 totals 11 residues. Germline V lookup: CDR1 GTSNPN, CDR2 SVGIG (reference sequence). The germline V and J ends were trimmed by 5 bases and 5 bases, with 10 bases remaining between them.

Concerning this clonotype: As the CDR3 is not closed by the conserved phenylalanine or tryptophan, this likely results from a read error. The chain uses TRBV28 and TRBJ1-6, with D possibly TRBD1 on 6 matching bases. Germline V gene lookup returns CDR1 MDHEN and CDR2 SYDVKM. The CDR3 is 20 amino acids. The V and J ends lost 6 bases and 0 bases respectively, with 24 bases between them. The DNA for the CDR3 is TGTGCCAGCAGCTTCCCTACAGGGTCCGGCGCTGCCTCCTATAATTCACCCCTCCACCTT. Residues: CASSFPTGSGAASYNSPLHL.

The chain joins TRBV29-1 to TRBJ1-1; no definite D call. CDR3 size: 13 residues. The germline V gene has CDR1 SQVTM and CDR2 ANQGSEA. The V end lost 6 bases, the J end lost 4 bases, and 15 bases lay between the germline ends. CDR3 residues: CSVKLGRVTEAFF. For the CDR3, the DNA is TGCAGCGTAAAATTAGGACGGGTCACTGAAGCTTTCTTT.

This clonotype showed up many times. The chain has TRBV28 and TRBJ1-1; the D gene is possibly TRBD1 (6 bases). CDR1 MDHEN and CDR2 SYDVKM come from the germline V gene. The CDR3 runs to 19 residues. The germline V and J ends were trimmed by 4 bases and 2 bases, with 26 bases remaining between them. The CDR3 here is CASSYPGGMTGQGNTEAFF. DNA for the CDR3: TGTGCCAGCAGTTATCCGGGGGGTATGACGGGACAAGGTAACACTGAAGCTTTCTTT. The full variable domain, with the rest looked up from reference TRBV28 and TRBJ1-1, is DVKVTQSSRYLVKRTGEKVFLECVQDMDHENMFWYRQDPGLGLRLIYFSYDVKMKEKGDIPEGYSVSREKKERFSLILESASTNQTSMYLCASSYPGGMTGQGNTEAFFGQGTRLTVV.

The genes are TRBV10-3 and TRBJ2-5; D call uncertain. Germline V gene data show CDR1 as ENHRY and CDR2 as SYGVKD. V was pared by 1 base and J by 0 bases, with 0 bases between. There are 12 residues in the CDR3. The DNA for the CDR3 is TGTGCCATCAGTGAGTACCAAGAGACCCAGTACTTC. It codes for CAISEYQETQYF.

This clonotype appeared many times. This chain uses TRBV5-1 with TRBJ1-2, with 9 bases aligning to TRBD1. The CDR3 loop spans 15 amino acids. V shed 2 bases and J 5 bases; nucleotides not matched to a gene: 7. Germline CDR1 reads SGHRS; CDR2 reads YFSETQ. The CDR3 is CASSFTGTGQYGYTF. The CDR3 nucleotides read TGCGCCAGCAGCTTCACCGGGACAGGGCAATATGGCTACACCTTC.